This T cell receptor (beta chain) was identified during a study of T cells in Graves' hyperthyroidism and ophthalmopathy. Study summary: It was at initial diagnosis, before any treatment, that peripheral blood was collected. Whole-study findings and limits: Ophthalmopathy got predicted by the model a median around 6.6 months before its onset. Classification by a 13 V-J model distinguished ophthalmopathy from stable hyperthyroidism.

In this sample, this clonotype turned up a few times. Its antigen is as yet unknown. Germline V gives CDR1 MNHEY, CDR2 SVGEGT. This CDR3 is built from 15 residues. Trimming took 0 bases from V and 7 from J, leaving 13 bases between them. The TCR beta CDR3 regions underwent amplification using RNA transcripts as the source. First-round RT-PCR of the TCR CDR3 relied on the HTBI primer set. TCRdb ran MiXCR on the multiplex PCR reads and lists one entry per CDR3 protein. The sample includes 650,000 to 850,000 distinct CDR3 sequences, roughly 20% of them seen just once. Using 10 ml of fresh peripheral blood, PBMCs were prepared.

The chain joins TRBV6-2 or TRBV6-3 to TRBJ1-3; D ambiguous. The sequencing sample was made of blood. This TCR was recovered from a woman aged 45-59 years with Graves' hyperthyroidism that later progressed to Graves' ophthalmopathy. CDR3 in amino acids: CASSYSRRVRNTIYF. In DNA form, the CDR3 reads TGTGCCAGCAGTTACTCGAGACGCGTAAGGAACACCATATATTTT.